The 9 T cell receptor beta chains in this list originate from one sample, sequenced in a study of T cell changes during pregnancy in multiple sclerosis. Sequencing used immunoSEQ multiplex PCR; TCRdb keeps in-frame clones, though not all of them. The sample yields over 50,000 clones, about 90% seen once. The sample consisted of peripheral blood, taken in the third trimester of pregnancy. The source is a female donor in good health, enrolled as a control in a pregnancy study.

This chain connects TRBV7-9 to TRBJ1-5; D call uncertain. Looked up from germline, CDR1 is SEHNR and CDR2 is FQNEAQ (reference sequence). The ends were cut back, 3 bases at V and 4 bases at J, with 10 bases in the middle. The CDR3 is 14 residues long. Here the CDR3 DNA reads TGTGCCAGCAGCTTTCCAGGCCGTAATCAGCCCCAGCATTTT. Translated: CASSFPGRNQPQHF.

This chain joins TRBV5-1 and TRBJ1-2, with D perhaps TRBD1 (6 bases). Deletions cut 0 bases from V and 6 bases from J, with 15 bases between. Per germline, CDR1 SGHRS and CDR2 YFSETQ. This CDR3 comprises 15 residues. The CDR3 region is CASSLVLGALHGYTF. CDR3 DNA sequence: TGCGCCAGCAGCTTGGTCTTGGGGGCCCTCCATGGCTACACCTTC.

This clone was counted between two and nine times. The chain couples TRBV4-3 to TRBJ2-1, with 8 bases matching TRBD1. This CDR3 has 15 residues. Per germline, CDR1 LGHNA and CDR2 YSLEER. Trimming cost V 4 bases and J 3 bases; bases outside gene matches: 5. The CDR3 DNA is TGCGCCAGCAGCCCCCGACAGGGGATCTACAATGAGCAGTTCTTC. It specifies CASSPRQGIYNEQFF.

The chain couples TRBV29-1 to TRBJ2-5, with D possibly matching TRBD2 (6 bases). CDR1 is SQVTM and CDR2 is ANQGSEA in the germline V gene. The V end lost 7 bases, the J end lost 4 bases, and 16 bases lay between the germline ends. The CDR3 spans 13 residues. In DNA, the CDR3 is TGCAGCGCCTCCTTCGGGGGAGGAGAGACCCAGTACTTC. It translates to CSASFGGGETQYF. The whole variable domain, remainder taken from reference TRBV29-1 and TRBJ2-5, is SAVISQKPSRDICQRGTSLTIQCQVDSQVTMMFWYRQQPGQSLTLIATANQGSEATYESGFVIDKFPISRPNLTFSTLTVSNMSPEDSSIYLCSASFGGGETQYFGPGTRLLVL.

The chain carries TRBV7-2 and TRBJ2-7; TRBD2 matches 7 bases. CDR3 length: 15 amino acids. From germline, CDR1 is SGHTA and CDR2 FQGNSA. Trimming at V came to 7 bases and at J to 4 bases, leaving 13 bases not matched to a gene. The CDR3 protein is CASTETASGTYEQYF. The DNA of the CDR3 is TGTGCCAGCACCGAAACGGCTAGCGGAACTTACGAGCAGTACTTC.

Only a few counts were recorded for this clone. The chain recombines TRBV9 with TRBJ2-2, with 9 bases lining up with TRBD1. CDR3 size: 18 residues. CDR1 and CDR2 (germline): SGDLS, YYNGEE. With 0 bases clipped from V and 2 bases from J, the junction kept 8 bases outside the gene matches. CDR3 coding DNA: TGTGCCAGCAGCGTAGCCTTTACAGGGGGCACAAACACCGGGGAGCTGTTTTTT. This gives the protein CASSVAFTGGTNTGELFF.

In this sample, this clone turned up a few times. The chain joins TRBV11-2 to TRBJ1-1, with 7 bases lining up with TRBD1. Trimming at V came to 3 bases and at J to 5 bases, leaving 3 bases not matched to a gene. The CDR3 has 13 amino acids. The germline V gene encodes CDR1 SGHAT and CDR2 FQNNGV. Here the CDR3 DNA reads TGTGCCAGCAGCTTTACAGGGGCAACTGAAGCTTTCTTT. This encodes CASSFTGATEAFF.

This sequence joins TRBV18 and TRBJ1-1, with D unclear. The CDR3 has 14 amino acids. V lost 3 bases to trimming and J lost 1 base, with 9 bases between them. Germline assignment: CDR1 KGHSH and CDR2 LQKENI. The CDR3 spells CASSPLQRNTEAFF. The DNA for the CDR3 is TGTGCCAGCTCACCTTTACAAAGGAACACTGAAGCTTTCTTT.

This sequence joins TRBV5-1 and TRBJ1-5; the match to TRBD1 covers 8 bases. In germline, CDR1 is SGHRS, CDR2 YFSETQ. This CDR3 is built from 17 residues. After removal of 0 bases from V and 5 bases from J, the junction contained 10 bases not matched to a gene. CDR3 DNA sequence: TGCGCCAGCAGCTTGGGCGGCGGACAGGGTGGATATCAGCCCCAGCATTTT. It translates to CASSLGGGQGGYQPQHF.